One and the same sample provided the 4 T cell receptor beta chains below, sequenced in a study of cytomegalovirus exposure and HLA in healthy donors. PCR involved 60 Vbeta and 13 Jbeta primers. Profiled with immunoSEQ multiplex PCR; TCRdb holds only in-frame clones, not every one. The sample carries 100,000 to 150,000 clones, more than 60% recorded once. Source material: PBMCs. Source of these receptors: a man aged 30-40 years in good health and CMV-seronegative.

This rearrangement joins TRBV27 to TRBJ2-7; D is perhaps TRBD2 (5 bases). The CDR3 is 15 residues long. V lost 3 bases and J 5 bases, leaving 17 bases between the germline ends. In germline, CDR1 is MNHEY, CDR2 SMNVEV (reference sequence). This chain's CDR3 is CASSFGRDGFHEQYF. CDR3 in DNA: TGTGCCAGCAGTTTTGGTCGGGATGGATTCCACGAGCAGTACTTC.

This sequence joins TRBV4-2 and TRBJ1-2, with 7 bases aligning to TRBD1. CDR1 is LGHNA, CDR2 YNFKEQ, per germline. The CDR3 covers 14 residues. The ends lost 6 bases at V and 7 bases at J; junction bases unmatched: 11. The CDR3 loop reads CASSKARGSGGYTF. DNA for the CDR3: TGTGCCAGCAGTAAAGCCAGGGGGAGTGGTGGCTACACCTTC.

This clone has just one count. V usage is TRBV30 and J usage is TRBJ2-4, with 7 bases lining up with TRBD1. This CDR3 comprises 16 residues. Germline CDR1 and CDR2: GTSNPN and SVGIG (reference sequence). Trimming cost V 2 bases and J 0 bases; bases outside gene matches: 7. CDR3 amino acids: CAWSPRDSVAKNIQYF. DNA for the CDR3: TGTGCCTGGAGTCCCCGGGACAGTGTAGCCAAAAACATTCAGTACTTC.

The chain uses TRBV28 and TRBJ1-6; D is possibly TRBD1 (5 bases). V was pared by 11 bases and J by 2 bases, with 10 bases between. CDR3 length: 13 residues. From germline, CDR1 is MDHEN and CDR2 SYDVKM. The CDR3 protein is CAAGEAYNSPLHF. The CDR3 bases are TGTGCCGCGGGGGAGGCCTATAATTCACCCCTCCACTTT.